This T cell receptor (beta chain) originates from a study of T cell responses to AZD1222 COVID-19 vaccine. Study outcomes and limitations: Donors in the cohort were predominantly white British and more often female, and clonal diversity was possibly underestimated. Baseline seropositivity characterized only a handful of AZD1222 recipients.

About this clone itself: Its antigen is still unknown.

V was trimmed by 2 bases and J by 3 bases, leaving 10 bases between them. Germline V gene data show CDR1 as MNHEY and CDR2 as SVGAGI. The CDR3 is 14 residues long. The table came from immunoSEQ multiplex PCR; TCRdb's copy has only in-frame clones and leaves some out. This table has 160,000 or so clones, over 75% appearing once. The sample was peripheral blood, taken on day 0 of AZD1222 vaccination. This TCR was sampled from an adult in good health. The rearrangement links TRBV6-5 to TRBJ1-2; D is unresolved. CDR3 coding DNA: TGTGCCAGCAGTTACCTAGACAATTACTATGGCTACACCTTC. Encoded protein: CASSYLDNYYGYTF.